Below are 22 T cell receptor beta chains sequenced from a single sample in a study of T cells in Graves' hyperthyroidism and ophthalmopathy. TCR beta CDR3 regions were amplified from RNA. A first-round RT-PCR of the TCR CDR3 used the HTBI primer set. From the multiplex PCR reads, TCRdb called clonotypes with MiXCR, one entry per CDR3 protein. Of around 400,000 distinct CDR3 sequences detected, approximately 14% appear once; the ten largest clones hold roughly a quarter. Sequencing used blood. Receptors originate from a woman aged 18-30 years with Graves' hyperthyroidism that later progressed to Graves' ophthalmopathy.

The sample holds a few counts of this clonotype. The V call is TRBV6-1, the J call TRBJ1-4; 8 bases agree with TRBD1. The CDR3 is 16 amino acids. CDR1 MNHNS and CDR2 SASEGT come from the germline V gene. Losses at the gene ends were 4 bases for V and 7 bases for J; bases not matched to a gene: 11. CDR3 region: CASSAPGTGGGEKLFF. CDR3 in DNA: TGTGCCAGCAGTGCGCCCGGGACAGGTGGCGGTGAAAAACTGTTTTTT.

This clonotype was found many times. This chain uses TRBV27 with TRBJ2-7, with a tentative D call TRBD2 (5 bases). This CDR3 region has 12 residues. V lost 6 bases to trimming and J lost 2 bases, with 8 bases between them. CDR1 is MNHEY and CDR2 is SMNVEV in the germline V gene (reference sequence). DNA for the CDR3: TGTGCCAGCAGCCCCGGGGCCTACGAGCAGTACTTC. Translating gives CASSPGAYEQYF.

This clonotype was picked up many times. J is TRBJ1-2 and V is TRBV6-1, with 7 bases aligning to TRBD1. The CDR3 covers 13 residues. Germline V gives CDR1 MNHNS, CDR2 SASEGT. Germline trimming cut 5 bases from V and 8 bases from J; bases unmatched to any gene: 8. The CDR3 is CASSTRDSPGYTF. CDR3 in DNA: TGTGCCAGCAGTACCCGGGACAGTCCCGGCTACACCTTC.

A remark on this clonotype: A much larger clone lies a single base off, so this may be a read error. This chain uses TRBV20-1 with TRBJ2-1; 9 nucleotides agree with TRBD2. The CDR3 loop spans 15 amino acids. The germline gives CDR1 DFQATT, CDR2 SNEGSKA (reference sequence). CDR3 coding DNA: TGCAGTGCTAGGTTACGCCTAGCGGGAACCAATGAGCACTTCTTC. Translating gives CSARLRLAGTNEHFF.

This clonotype has ten or more counts. The J gene is TRBJ2-3, the V gene TRBV18, with D hard to call. The V and J ends lost 2 bases and 3 bases respectively, with 6 bases between them. This CDR3 has 13 amino acids. Germline values: CDR1 KGHSH, CDR2 LQKENI. CDR3 sequence reads: CASSPSMTDTQYF. Here the CDR3 DNA reads TGTGCCAGCTCACCAAGTATGACAGATACGCAGTATTTT.

The V gene is TRBV29-1, the J gene TRBJ2-7, with no clear D. V gave up 3 bases and J gave up 2 bases, with 8 bases separating them. The CDR3 length is 12 residues. Germline V lookup: CDR1 SQVTM, CDR2 ANQGSEA. CDR3 in DNA: TGCAGCGTTGAGGTACAGCCCTACGAGCAGTACTTC. It codes for CSVEVQPYEQYF.

This clonotype has at least ten counts. V gene TRBV2 combines with J gene TRBJ2-1; D perhaps matches TRBD2 (6 bases). The CDR3 covers 14 residues. The V end lost 7 bases, the J end lost 9 bases, and 19 bases lay between the germline ends. CDR1 is SNHLY, CDR2 FYNNEI, per germline. The CDR3 DNA is TGTGCCAGCATGAAATTAACTAGCTCCAGTGAGCAGTTCTTC. Translation gives CASMKLTSSSEQFF.

The table lists this clonotype with many counts. The V call is TRBV2, the J call TRBJ2-5, with 7 bases matching TRBD1. V dropped 6 bases and J dropped 2; count of bases not matched to a gene: 3. The V gene's germline CDR1 is SNHLY and CDR2 FYNNEI. This CDR3 is built from 13 residues. CDR3 in DNA: TGTGCCAGCAGCGGGGACAGACAAGAGACCCAGTACTTC. Protein: CASSGDRQETQYF.

This chain connects TRBV6-1 to TRBJ1-1; a possible D gene is TRBD1 (6 bases). Germline V CDR1 and CDR2: MNHNS, SASEGT. V gave up 5 bases and J gave up 10 bases, with 11 bases separating them. This CDR3 has 11 amino acids. The CDR3 DNA is TGTGCCAGCAGTCCCACAGGGAGAGCTTTCTTT. As protein: CASSPTGRAFF.

This clonotype was seen ten or more times. The rearrangement links TRBV20-1 to TRBJ1-5; no firm D call. The CDR3 length is 14 residues. Germline loops: CDR1 DFQATT, CDR2 SNEGSKA (reference sequence). V lost 1 base, J lost 2 bases, and 9 bases lay in between. The CDR3 bases are TGCAGTGCTAGAGTTCACGGGCGCAATCAGCCCCAGCATTTT. It encodes CSARVHGRNQPQHF.

This clonotype was seen repeatedly, ten times or more. V is TRBV5-1 and J is TRBJ2-1; D possibly corresponds to TRBD2 (6 bases). Germline V gene lookup returns CDR1 SGHRS and CDR2 YFSETQ. This CDR3 has 17 amino acids. V dropped 3 bases and J dropped 4 bases, with 20 bases sitting between them. CDR3 DNA sequence: TGCGCCAGCAGCTCATACACCGGGACTTCGCGTTACAATGAGCAGTTCTTC. It specifies CASSSYTGTSRYNEQFF.

This chain connects TRBV4-1 to TRBJ1-1, with TRBD1 matching 9 bases. This CDR3 spans 18 amino acids. Trimming cost V 3 bases and J 3 bases; bases outside gene matches: 14. Germline lookup yields CDR1 MGHRA and CDR2 YSYEKL. The CDR3 loop reads CASSHSGGQGGHYTEAFF. Here the CDR3 DNA reads TGCGCCAGCAGCCATTCGGGGGGACAGGGTGGCCATTACACTGAAGCTTTCTTT.

With respect to this clonotype: Since a much larger clone is just one base distant, this may be a read error. J is TRBJ2-7 and V is TRBV11-2, with TRBD2 matching over 7 bases. CDR3 length: 16 residues. The V gene's germline CDR1 is SGHAT and CDR2 FQNNGV. The chain's CDR3 is CASSPLLRERGRELYF. The CDR3 DNA follows: TGTGCCAGCAGCCCCCTTTTGCGGGAGAGGGGTCGGGAGCTGTACTTC.

Comment on this clonotype: The conserved closing phenylalanine or tryptophan is absent in this CDR3, likely reflecting a read error. This chain links TRBV7-9 with TRBJ2-3; no firm D call. This CDR3 is 15 amino acids long. Trimming took 2 bases from V and 2 from J, leaving 11 bases between them. Germline V CDR1 and CDR2: SEHNR, FQNEAQ (reference sequence). The CDR3 nucleotides are TGTGCCAGCAGCTTACAACGGGCGCACACAGATACGCAGTATCTT. It is translated as CASSLQRAHTDTQYL.

This clonotype was counted many times. The CDR3 DNA reads TGCAGTGCTAGACGACTAGCGGGAGATGCCTACAATGAGCAGTTCTTC. It codes for CSARRLAGDAYNEQFF. The chain links TRBV20-1 to TRBJ2-1; 12 nucleotides line up with TRBD2. This CDR3 contains 16 residues. Per germline, CDR1 DFQATT and CDR2 SNEGSKA (reference sequence). The ends lost 2 bases at V and 2 bases at J; junction bases unmatched: 4.

As regards this clonotype: Its ends do not fully match the called genes, so a read error is possible. J is TRBJ2-5 and V is TRBV7-9, with 12 bases identical to TRBD2. The CDR3 has 16 residues. CDR1 and CDR2 from the germline V gene are SEHNR and FQNEAQ (reference sequence). For the CDR3, the DNA is TGTGCCAGCAGCCTAGCGGGAGGGCCCCTCCAAGAGACCCAGTACTTC. Its translation: CASSLAGGPLQETQYF.

In this sample, this clonotype turned up a few times. This chain joins TRBV11-2 and TRBJ2-3; tentatively, D is TRBD2 (5 bases). The ends were cut back, 9 bases at V and 2 bases at J, with 21 bases in the middle. The CDR3 runs to 16 residues. Germline V CDR1 and CDR2: SGHAT, FQNNGV. In DNA form, the CDR3 reads TGTGCCAGTACCCCCGCTGAGAGGGAGACCACAGATACGCAGTATTTT. It encodes CASTPAERETTDTQYF.

The gene calls are TRBV7-9 and TRBJ2-3; D gene uncertain. The CDR3 is 17 residues long. The V end lost 7 bases, the J end lost 0 bases, and 20 bases lay between the germline ends. Germline values: CDR1 SEHNR, CDR2 FQNEAQ (reference sequence). The CDR3 nucleotides are TGTGCCAGCAAGTCAAACCGTCGGCATCCCAGCACAGATACGCAGTATTTT. As protein: CASKSNRRHPSTDTQYF.

Ten or more counts support this clonotype. The genes are TRBV7-2 and TRBJ2-7, with D possibly TRBD2 on 5 matching bases. V was cut by 2 bases and J by 0 bases, with 8 bases left in between. This CDR3 has 14 amino acids. Germline V gene lookup returns CDR1 SGHTA and CDR2 FQGNSA. The CDR3 sequence is CASSLLGSSYEQYF. The CDR3 DNA follows: TGTGCCAGCAGCTTATTGGGGAGCTCCTACGAGCAGTACTTC.

Remarks on this clonotype: A read error is possible here, since a much larger clone lies one base away. The V call is TRBV30, the J call TRBJ2-7; TRBD2 matches at 8 bases. The CDR3 is 15 amino acids. Germline V gene data show CDR1 as GTSNPN and CDR2 as SVGIG (reference sequence). The CDR3 is CSWSVLGREVDEQYF. CDR3 bases: TGTTCCTGGAGTGTCCTGGGGCGGGAGGTCGACGAGCAGTACTTC. Combining the CDR3 with reference TRBV30 and TRBJ2-7 gives the whole variable domain SQTIHQWPATLVQPVGSPLSLECTVEGTSNPNLYWYRQAAGRGLQLLFYSVGIGQISSEVPQNLSASRPQDRQFILSSKKLLLSDSGFYLCSWSVLGREVDEQYFGPGTRLTVT.

The gene calls are TRBV28 and TRBJ1-1, with 7 bases that match TRBD1. Germline CDR1 is MDHEN and CDR2 is SYDVKM. The CDR3 has 14 residues. V lost 5 bases and J lost 3; bases outside the gene matches: 6. The DNA of the CDR3 is TGTGCCAGCAGTACTCGACAGGGAGACACTGAAGCTTTCTTT. Its protein is CASSTRQGDTEAFF.

On this clonotype: Since a much larger clone is just one base distant, this may be a read error. The chain recombines TRBV7-9 with TRBJ2-7, with 7 bases that match TRBD1. Germline CDR1 reads SEHNR; CDR2 reads FQNEAQ (reference sequence). The CDR3 is 13 amino acids. The CDR3 region is CDSSFPGGYEQYF. Here the CDR3 DNA reads TGTGACAGCAGCTTCCCAGGGGGCTACGAGCAGTACTTC.